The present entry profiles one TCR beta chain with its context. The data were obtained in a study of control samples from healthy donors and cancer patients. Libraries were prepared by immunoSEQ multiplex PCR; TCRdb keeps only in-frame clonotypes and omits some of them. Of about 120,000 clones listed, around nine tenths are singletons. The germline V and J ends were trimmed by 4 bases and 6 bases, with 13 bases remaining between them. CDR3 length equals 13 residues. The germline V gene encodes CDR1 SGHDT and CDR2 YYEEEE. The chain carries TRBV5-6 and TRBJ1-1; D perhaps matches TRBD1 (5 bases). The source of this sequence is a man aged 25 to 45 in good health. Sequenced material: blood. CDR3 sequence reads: CASSRAGSSEAFF. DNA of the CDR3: TGTGCCAGCAGCCGAGCAGGGAGCTCTGAAGCTTTCTTT.